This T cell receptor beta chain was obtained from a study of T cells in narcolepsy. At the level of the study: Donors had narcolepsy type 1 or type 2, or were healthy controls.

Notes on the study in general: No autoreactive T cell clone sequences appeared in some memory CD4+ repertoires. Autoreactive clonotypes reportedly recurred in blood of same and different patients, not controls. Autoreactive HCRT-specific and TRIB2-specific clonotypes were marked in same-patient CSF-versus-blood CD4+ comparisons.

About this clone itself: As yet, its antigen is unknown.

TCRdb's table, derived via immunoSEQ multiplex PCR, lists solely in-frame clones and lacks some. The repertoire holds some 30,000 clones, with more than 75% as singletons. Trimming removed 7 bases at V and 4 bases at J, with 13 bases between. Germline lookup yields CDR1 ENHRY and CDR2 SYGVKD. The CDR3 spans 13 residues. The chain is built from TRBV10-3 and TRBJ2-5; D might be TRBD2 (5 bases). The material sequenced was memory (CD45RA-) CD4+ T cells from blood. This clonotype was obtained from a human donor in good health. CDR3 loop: CAIKADAGETQYF. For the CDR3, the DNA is TGTGCCATCAAGGCGGATGCGGGAGAGACCCAGTACTTC.